This T cell receptor (beta chain) originates from a study of blood T cells in healthy people across ages. Individuals who donated were healthy Caucasians from Russia aged roughly 6 to 90. Between the trimmed V and J ends, which lost 1 base and 7 bases, there was a span of 13 bases. Germline V gene sequence: CDR1 SQVTM, CDR2 ANQGSEA. The CDR3 runs 13 residues. Alongside a J-beta primer mix, a sample-barcoded 5' primer served in a second PCR lasting roughly 6 to 12 cycles. Every sample gave at least 2.5 million paired-end reads containing CDR3. TCRdb recomputed calls from the 5' RACE reads with MiXCR, one row per CDR3 protein. The repertoire consists of 1.5 million to 2 million distinct CDR3 sequences, with approximately 32% occurring once and the leading ten covering around 10%.

V is TRBV29-1 and J is TRBJ1-1; possibly TRBD1 for D (6 bases). Material: blood. This receptor was identified in a woman aged 25-40 years in good health. CDR3 coding DNA: TGCAGCGTTGAAGTCGCAGGGGCCGGTGAAGCTTTCTTT. This sequence encodes CSVEVAGAGEAFF.